This entry is about one TCR beta chain. What it recognizes is unknown. A single base separates this from a much larger clone, so it may be a read error. V was shortened by 6 bases and J by 7 bases, with 16 bases between the two germline ends. The CDR3 spans 14 residues. Germline V gives CDR1 SEHNR, CDR2 FQNEAQ (reference sequence). These data come from a study of tumor and adjacent non-tumor tissue in lung cancer. For the study at large: Histology: eleven to twelve adenocarcinoma, a couple of squamous cell carcinoma, 1 small cell lung cancer. Study-wide findings and caveats: Tumor tissue had significantly higher TCR diversity than normal lung. Top 100 clones took a larger repertoire share in normal lung. Tumor TCR diversity, when higher, was linked to shorter survival.

The template was RNA from unsorted bulk tissue. The normal lung tissue was taken more than 3 cm from the tumor edge. A modified ARM-PCR protocol with three rounds of nested PCR amplified TCRbeta. TCRdb itself ran the multiplex PCR reads through MiXCR, one entry per CDR3 protein. The sample holds approximately 53,000 distinct CDR3 sequences, about 70% seen once. The clonotype originates from a woman aged 55-70 years with non-small cell lung cancer. The chain couples TRBV7-9 to TRBJ2-1; the D gene is possibly TRBD1 (5 bases). The sequenced material came from distant non-tumor lung tissue. The CDR3 DNA is TGTGCCAGCAGAGATGGACAAGAGGTAAATGAGCAGTTCTTC. It codes for CASRDGQEVNEQFF.